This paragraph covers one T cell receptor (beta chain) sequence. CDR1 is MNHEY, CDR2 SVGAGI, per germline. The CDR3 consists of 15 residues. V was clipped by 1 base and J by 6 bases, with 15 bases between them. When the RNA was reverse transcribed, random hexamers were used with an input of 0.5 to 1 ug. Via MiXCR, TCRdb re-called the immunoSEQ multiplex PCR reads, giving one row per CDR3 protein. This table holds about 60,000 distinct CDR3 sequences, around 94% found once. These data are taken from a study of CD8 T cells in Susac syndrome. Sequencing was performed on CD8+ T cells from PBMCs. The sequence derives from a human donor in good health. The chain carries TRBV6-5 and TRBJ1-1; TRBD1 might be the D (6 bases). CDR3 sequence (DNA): TGTGCCAGCAGTTACTTACCTTCTACAGGGCCTGAAGCTTTCTTT. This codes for CASSYLPSTGPEAFF.